The T cell receptor (beta chain) described here comes from a study of blood T cell repertoires in COVID-19. Study-level information: Acute-phase and convalescent COVID-19 samples originated in the United States, Italy and Spain. The cDNA or gDNA used as material had been derived from T cells, B-cell-depleted T cells, or PBMCs.

Authors' methods: From reference gene primer amplification, estimates of nucleated cell counts were derived. Repertoires were generated with immunoSEQ multiplex PCR, while TCRdb's copy carries only in-frame clones and drops some. V and J calls and clone size are given by that table; D and trimming were obtained from the DNA. The data contain about 51,000 clones, 91% of them singletons. The sequenced sample was peripheral blood. The origin of this receptor is a man aged 50 to 60 with acute or convalescent COVID-19.

The CDR3 DNA sequence: TGTGCCAGTAGTTACAGGACAGGGTCGGAGGGCACAGATACGCAGTATTTT. This sequence encodes CASSYRTGSEGTDTQYF. The V and J genes are TRBV19 and TRBJ2-3, with TRBD1 identical over 8 bases. Germline lookup yields CDR1 LNHDA and CDR2 SQIVND (reference sequence). V shed 5 bases, J shed 1 base, and the junction held 11 bases outside the gene matches. The CDR3 has 17 amino acids. The variable domain in full, with the rest retrieved from reference TRBV19 and TRBJ2-3, is DGGITQSPKYLFRKEGQNVTLSCEQNLNHDAMYWYRQDPGQGLRLIYYSQIVNDFQKGDIAEGYSVSREKKESFPLTVTSAQKNPTAFYLCASSYRTGSEGTDTQYFGPGTRLTVL.